This TCR beta chain originates from a study of shared clonotypes between healthy human individuals. Study-wide results and caveats: Estimated richness was generally greater in naive than memory subsets.

In regard to this clone: What it binds is unknown.

This table comes from immunoSEQ multiplex PCR, and its TCRdb copy is limited to in-frame clones, with some not included. The data show about 700,000 clones, 92% seen once. The CDR3 has 14 residues. V was pared by 4 bases and J by 8 bases, with 5 bases of the junction left unmatched. Germline lookup yields CDR1 ENHRY and CDR2 SYGVKD. Naive CD8 cells, CD45RO-negative and positively selected for CCR7, excluded terminally differentiated effector memory CD45RA+ cells. The clonotype was recovered from a young man in good health. The chain is built from TRBV10-3 and TRBJ2-1; 10 bases fit TRBD1. Sequencing was carried out using naive CD8+ T cells sorted from blood. The chain's CDR3 is CAISVGQGSDEQFF. The CDR3 bases are TGTGCCATCAGTGTGGGACAGGGGAGCGATGAGCAGTTCTTC.